This TCR beta chain came from a study of T cell changes during pregnancy in multiple sclerosis. Libraries were prepared by immunoSEQ multiplex PCR; TCRdb keeps only in-frame clonotypes and omits some of them. Of 90,000 to 100,000 clones in the sample, approximately 92% are singletons; the top ten hold 1.5% to 1.7%. The TCR comes from a female donor with multiple sclerosis, enrolled in a pregnancy study. The specimen was peripheral blood, collected in the first trimester of pregnancy.

The DNA of the CDR3 is TGTGCCAGCCACCTCCTCGGAGGGGCGAGGGGCGAGCAGTACTTC. Residues: CASHLLGGARGEQYF. The V and J genes are TRBV2 and TRBJ2-7; D is perhaps TRBD2 (6 bases). Germline V gives CDR1 SNHLY, CDR2 FYNNEI. Trimming removed 8 bases at V and 6 bases at J, with 23 bases between. CDR3 length: 15 residues.